Below, 19 T cell receptor beta chains from the same sample are listed, as sequenced in a study of T cells in Graves' hyperthyroidism and ophthalmopathy. Amplification of TCR beta CDR3 regions was performed using RNA transcripts as template. RT-PCR in the first round (using the HTBI primer set) targeted the TCR CDR3. One entry per CDR3 protein results from TCRdb running MiXCR on the multiplex PCR reads. The sample consists of around 490,000 distinct CDR3 sequences, about 20% of them appearing once. The specimen sequenced was blood. The receptors were sampled from a man aged 35 to 55 with Graves' ophthalmopathy.

There are many counts of this clonotype. The chain combines TRBV7-8 with TRBJ1-2, with 9 bases that match TRBD1. CDR3 length: 14 amino acids. Looked up from germline, CDR1 is SGHVS and CDR2 is FQNEAQ. The V gene end was trimmed by 5 bases and the J gene end by 5 bases; junction bases not matched to a gene: 6. CDR3 DNA: TGTGCCAGCAGCCTTCCACAGGGGGCGTATGGCTACACCTTC. Translated, it gives CASSLPQGAYGYTF.

This chain uses TRBV20-1 with TRBJ2-1; 10 nucleotides line up with TRBD2. The V and J ends lost 3 bases and 12 bases, in that order; junction bases with no gene match: 14. The CDR3 contains 15 residues. The germline gives CDR1 DFQATT, CDR2 SNEGSKA (reference sequence). CDR3 nucleotides: TGCAGTGCTAGCGCCGGGACTAGCGAAACCGTTGGGCAGTTCTTC. Its translation: CSASAGTSETVGQFF.

This clonotype was detected many times. The chain couples TRBV12-3 or TRBV12-4 to TRBJ2-7; tentative D call: TRBD1 (6 bases). This CDR3 spans 13 amino acids. V lost 6 bases and J 0 bases, leaving 9 bases between the germline ends. CDR3 sequence (DNA): TGTGCCAGCAGATACAGGGCCTCCTACGAGCAGTACTTC. This sequence encodes CASRYRASYEQYF.

On this clonotype itself: One end of the junction is discordant with germline, which a read error may explain. The genes are TRBV5-8 and TRBJ2-1; 7 bases are a match to TRBD1. The CDR3 runs 12 residues. Germline V lookup: CDR1 SGHTS, CDR2 YDEGEE. CDR3 coding DNA: TGTACCAGCGAGGGGGCGGTGCACGAGCAGTTCTTC. Amino acid sequence: CTSEGAVHEQFF.

The V and J genes are TRBV9 and TRBJ2-5; D perhaps matches TRBD2 (6 bases). The ends were cut back, 0 bases at V and 2 bases at J, with 11 bases in the middle. The CDR3 contains 15 residues. Germline V CDR1 and CDR2: SGDLS, YYNGEE. CDR3 sequence: CASSVAGGIQETQYF. The CDR3 bases are TGTGCCAGCAGCGTAGCTGGAGGGATACAAGAGACCCAGTACTTC. The complete variable domain, with remaining parts taken from reference TRBV9 and TRBJ2-5, reads DSGVTQTPKHLITATGQRVTLRCSPRSGDLSVYWYQQSLDQGLQFLIQYYNGEERAKGNILERFSAQQFPDLHSELNLSSLELGDSALYFCASSVAGGIQETQYFGPGTRLLVL.

The sample holds a few counts of this clonotype. The chain recombines TRBV6-1 with TRBJ1-2; D is possibly TRBD1 (5 bases). Germline CDR1 MNHNS, CDR2 SASEGT. The CDR3 extends over 13 amino acids. V dropped 10 bases and J dropped 8 bases, with 20 bases sitting between them. The CDR3 region is CATNLRGFDGYTF. In DNA form, the CDR3 reads TGTGCCACAAACCTAAGGGGTTTCGACGGCTACACCTTC.

This chain links TRBV11-1 with TRBJ2-3; 7 nucleotides line up with TRBD2. There are 15 residues in the CDR3. After removal of 3 bases from V and 3 bases from J, the junction contained 6 bases not matched to a gene. Germline V gives CDR1 SGHAT, CDR2 FQDESV (reference sequence). Written as DNA, the CDR3 is TGTGCCAGCAGCTTGCGACTAGCCAGTACAGATACGCAGTATTTT. It is translated as CASSLRLASTDTQYF.

The chain has TRBV7-9 and TRBJ2-7; 7 positions agree with TRBD1. CDR3 size: 12 residues. The germline V gene encodes CDR1 SEHNR and CDR2 FQNEAQ (reference sequence). J lost 7 bases, V lost 7 bases, and 7 bases had no gene match. CDR3 nucleotide sequence: TGTGCCAGCAACCGGGACAGAGAAGAGCAGTACTTC. It translates to CASNRDREEQYF.

The chain links TRBV29-1 to TRBJ2-7, with 11 bases matching TRBD2. The CDR3 is made up of 15 amino acids. J was trimmed by 5 bases and V by 0 bases; bases with no gene match: 6. CDR1 is SQVTM and CDR2 is ANQGSEA in the germline V gene. CDR3 DNA sequence: TGCAGCGTTGAAGAGGGGGCTAGCGGGAGGAACGAGCAGTACTTC. Translation: CSVEEGASGRNEQYF.

This chain connects TRBV20-1 to TRBJ2-1; 8 positions agree with TRBD2. Germline-derived CDR1 and CDR2 are DFQATT and SNEGSKA (reference sequence). Trimming took 3 bases from V and 2 from J; bases not matched to a gene: 3. The CDR3 is 14 amino acids. The CDR3 DNA reads TGCAGTGCTAGGGAGACTAGCGCCTACAATGAGCAGTTCTTC. Translating it yields CSARETSAYNEQFF.

This clonotype occurred a few times. The CDR3 coding sequence is TGTGCTAGTGGTTTGGTCAACCGGGAGACCCAGTACTTC. Protein: CASGLVNRETQYF. The rearrangement uses TRBV12-5 and TRBJ2-5; D not resolved. Germline values: CDR1 LGHNT, CDR2 FRNRAP. The CDR3 is made up of 13 amino acids. V was shortened by 0 bases and J by 5 bases, with 7 bases between the two germline ends.

This clonotype has at least ten counts. The chain carries TRBV20-1 and TRBJ2-7; unclear D gene. Germline loops: CDR1 DFQATT, CDR2 SNEGSKA (reference sequence). V was shortened by 6 bases and J by 0 bases, with 12 bases between the two germline ends. The CDR3 totals 13 residues. The CDR3 region is CSAGTVSSYEQYF. The DNA of the CDR3 is TGCAGTGCCGGTACTGTTAGCTCCTACGAGCAGTACTTC.

CDR3 amino acids: CASSRTGRSTDTQYF. CDR3 in DNA: TGTGCCAGCAGTCGTACAGGCCGAAGCACAGATACGCAGTATTTT. The chain couples TRBV6-1 to TRBJ2-3; tentatively, D is TRBD1 (5 bases). The CDR3 is made up of 15 amino acids. With 5 bases removed from V and 0 bases from J, the gap between germline ends came to 12 bases. Germline CDR1 and CDR2: MNHNS and SASEGT.

A remark on this clonotype: A much larger clone differs from this one at a single base, so this may be a read error. The rearrangement joins TRBV6-8 to TRBJ1-1; D remains ambiguous. The germline gives CDR1 MNHGY, CDR2 SAAAGT. The CDR3 runs 14 residues. The CDR3 protein is CASSHSWANTEAFF. CDR3 sequence (DNA): TGTGCCAGCAGTCACTCGTGGGCGAACACTGAAGCTTTCTTT.

This clonotype appeared many times. The CDR3 reads CASSRGGTGGNYEQYF. DNA for the CDR3: TGTGCCAGCAGCCGCGGGGGGACAGGGGGCAACTACGAGCAGTACTTC. The V call is TRBV3-1, the J call TRBJ2-7; 12 bases match TRBD1. CDR3 length: 16 amino acids. With 4 bases clipped from V and 3 bases from J, the junction kept 7 bases outside the gene matches. CDR1 and CDR2 from the germline V gene are LGHDT and YNNKEL (reference sequence).

This clonotype was detected ten times or more. V usage is TRBV6-2 or TRBV6-3 and J usage is TRBJ2-1; 10 positions match TRBD2. The CDR3 is 17 amino acids. V shed 0 bases and J 0 bases; nucleotides not matched to a gene: 2. CDR1 and CDR2 (germline): MNHEY, SVGEGT. The CDR3: CASSYSTSGNSYNEQFF. DNA for the CDR3: TGTGCCAGCAGTTACTCAACTAGCGGGAACTCCTACAATGAGCAGTTCTTC.

The table lists this clonotype with many counts. V is TRBV28 and J is TRBJ2-5; 11 bases fit TRBD2. Germline V gives CDR1 MDHEN, CDR2 SYDVKM. The V and J ends lost 1 base and 5 bases, in that order; junction bases with no gene match: 3. The CDR3 covers 15 residues. The CDR3 sequence: CASSLYTSGSETQYF. The CDR3 DNA reads TGTGCCAGCAGTTTATATACTAGCGGGAGCGAGACCCAGTACTTC.

The CDR3 here is CASSISGGSISSGELFF. The CDR3 nucleotides read TGCGCCAGCAGCATCTCAGGGGGCTCGATTTCGTCCGGGGAGCTGTTTTTT. The V and J genes are TRBV5-1 and TRBJ2-2; 8 bases map to TRBD1. J was trimmed by 6 bases and V by 4 bases; bases with no gene match: 14. The CDR3 has 17 residues. Germline assignment: CDR1 SGHRS and CDR2 YFSETQ.

The sample holds a few counts of this clonotype. The chain combines TRBV20-1 with TRBJ2-5; possibly TRBD1 for D (5 bases). V lost 6 bases and J 4 bases, leaving 9 bases between the germline ends. CDR1 and CDR2 from the germline V gene are DFQATT and SNEGSKA (reference sequence). This CDR3 region has 11 residues. This CDR3 reads CSARVSETQYF. The CDR3 region has the DNA TGCAGTGCCAGGGTGTCAGAGACCCAGTACTTC.